This T cell receptor (beta chain) was obtained from a study of CD8+ T cells in alopecia areata. V shed 4 bases, J shed 6 bases, and the junction held 9 bases outside the gene matches. CDR1 is SGHNT, CDR2 YYREEE, per germline (reference sequence). This CDR3 has 16 residues. Treatment in this sample: oral pan-JAK inhibitor, 5-10 mg twice daily. It was from alopecia areata patients that lesional scalp punch biopsies and peripheral blood were collected. RNA was isolated and reverse transcribed to cDNA, the sequencing template. Only in-frame clones appear in the TCRdb table, and some are missing; sequencing was by immunoSEQ multiplex PCR. The data hold more than 150,000 clones, with about 51% observed a single time. This clone occurred a few times.

This clonotype was obtained from a human donor with alopecia areata. The V gene is TRBV5-4, the J gene TRBJ2-2, with 10 bases aligning to TRBD2. Sequencing was performed on CD8+ T cells sorted from blood, taken at approximately week 52, from a patient treated with tofacitinib. The DNA for the CDR3 is TGTGCCAGCAGCCTCTCTAGCGGGGGCCTACCCGGGGAGCTGTTTTTT. This gives the protein CASSLSSGGLPGELFF.